Presented here are 10 T cell receptor beta chains from one specimen sequenced in a study of glioma-infiltrating T cells. The iRepertoire nested amplicon-rescue multiplex PCR amplified TCR alpha and beta CDR3s from RNA. TCRdb reprocessed the multiplex PCR reads with MiXCR, giving one entry per CDR3 protein. The sample holds 20,000 to 25,000 distinct CDR3 sequences, 20% to 25% seen once. The specimen was glioma tissue, nonneoplastic brain tissue, or PBMCs (not recorded which). The receptor source for this set is a human donor with low-grade glioma or glioblastoma, undergoing nonglioma brain surgery, or in good health (not recorded which).

This clonotype showed up many times. This rearrangement joins TRBV18 to TRBJ1-2, with a possible D match to TRBD1 (6 bases). Between the trimmed V and J ends, which lost 3 bases and 5 bases, there was a span of 13 bases. This CDR3 has 14 amino acids. Germline-derived CDR1 and CDR2 are KGHSH and LQKENI. The CDR3: CASSPLTGTYGYTF. DNA for the CDR3: TGTGCCAGCTCACCCCTAACAGGGACATATGGCTACACCTTC.

This chain joins TRBV18 and TRBJ2-7; the match to TRBD1 covers 8 bases. This CDR3 is 13 amino acids long. V was clipped by 5 bases and J by 1 base; unmatched bases: 1. Germline CDR1 and CDR2: KGHSH and LQKENI. The CDR3 spells CASSRQGSYEQYF. DNA of the CDR3: TGTGCCAGCTCAAGACAGGGGTCCTACGAGCAGTACTTC.

The chain combines TRBV11-2 with TRBJ2-3; no firm D call. There are 13 residues in the CDR3. The ends were cut back, 5 bases at V and 1 base at J, with 7 bases in the middle. Germline CDR1 reads SGHAT; CDR2 reads FQNNGV. DNA for the CDR3: TGTGCCAGCAGCCCCTCGGGCACAGATACGCAGTATTTT. Protein sequence: CASSPSGTDTQYF.

This clonotype has ten or more counts. The chain couples TRBV20-1 to TRBJ2-7; 9 nucleotides align to TRBD1. The germline V gene encodes CDR1 DFQATT and CDR2 SNEGSKA (reference sequence). This CDR3 spans 12 amino acids. The V segment lost 7 bases and the J segment 1 base; nucleotides outside the gene matches: 2. The CDR3 DNA reads as TGCAGTGGGGACAGGGATTCCTACGAGCAGTACTTC. Amino acid sequence: CSGDRDSYEQYF.

In its sample, this clonotype was seen many times. The gene calls are TRBV3-1 and TRBJ2-1; 10 bases are shared with TRBD2. The CDR3 is made up of 15 amino acids. Germline V gene sequence: CDR1 LGHDT, CDR2 YNNKEL (reference sequence). Trimming took 4 bases from V and 10 from J; bases not matched to a gene: 10. The CDR3, as DNA: TGTGCCAGCAGCCCCCGGGGAGCGGGGGGGCCCGAGCAGTTCTTC. This gives the protein CASSPRGAGGPEQFF.

In its sample, this clonotype is medium-sized. The V call is TRBV6-1, the J call TRBJ1-2, with 9 nucleotides matching TRBD1. The germline V gene encodes CDR1 MNHNS and CDR2 SASEGT. J gave up 0 bases and V 6 bases, and 8 bases lay outside the gene matches. The CDR3 runs to 16 residues. The CDR3 reads CASRGGQGGSNYGYTF. CDR3 bases: TGTGCCAGCAGAGGGGGACAGGGTGGTTCTAACTATGGCTACACCTTC.

To note about this clonotype: This may come from a read error, since a much larger clone is one base off. The J gene is TRBJ1-6, the V gene TRBV20-1, with no clear D. CDR3 length: 13 residues. Germline lookup yields CDR1 DFQATT and CDR2 SNEGSKA (reference sequence). The CDR3 nucleotides are TGCAGTGGGAAGCCTCAATCGAATTCACCCATCCACTTT. It yields the protein CSGKPQSNSPIHF.

A few counts support this clonotype. A much larger clone is a single base away; this may be a read error. The chain couples TRBV28 to TRBJ2-1, with no clear D. The CDR3 extends over 13 amino acids. From germline, CDR1 is MDHEN and CDR2 SYDVKM. The CDR3 nucleotides are TGTGCCAGCGGCTCCTCACTTTACAATGAGCAGCTCTTC. This sequence encodes CASGSSLYNEQLF. The full variable domain, completed using reference TRBV28 and TRBJ2-1, is DVKVTQSSRYLVKRTGEKVFLECVQDMDHENMFWYRQDPGLGLRLIYFSYDVKMKEKGDIPEGYSVSREKKERFSLILESASTNQTSMYLCASGSSLYNEQLFGPGTRLTVL.

This rearrangement joins TRBV19 to TRBJ1-1; D is ambiguous. This CDR3 has 16 amino acids. Trimming shortened V by 6 bases and J by 1 base, and 18 bases separated the two germline ends. Per the germline V gene, CDR1 is LNHDA and CDR2 is SQIVND (reference sequence). In DNA form, the CDR3 reads TGTGCCAGTAGACCGCCTCCATTTCTAGGGAACACTGAAGCTTTCTTT. Translated, it gives CASRPPPFLGNTEAFF.

This clonotype was observed many times. The junction departs from the called germline gene at one end, perhaps through a read error. The chain combines TRBV5-4 with TRBJ2-7, with D possibly being TRBD1 (5 bases). The CDR3 loop spans 14 amino acids. Germline V gives CDR1 SGHNT, CDR2 YYREEE (reference sequence). The CDR3 is CARSLDGQTYEQYF. DNA for the CDR3: TGTGCCCGCAGCTTGGACGGACAAACTTACGAGCAGTACTTC.